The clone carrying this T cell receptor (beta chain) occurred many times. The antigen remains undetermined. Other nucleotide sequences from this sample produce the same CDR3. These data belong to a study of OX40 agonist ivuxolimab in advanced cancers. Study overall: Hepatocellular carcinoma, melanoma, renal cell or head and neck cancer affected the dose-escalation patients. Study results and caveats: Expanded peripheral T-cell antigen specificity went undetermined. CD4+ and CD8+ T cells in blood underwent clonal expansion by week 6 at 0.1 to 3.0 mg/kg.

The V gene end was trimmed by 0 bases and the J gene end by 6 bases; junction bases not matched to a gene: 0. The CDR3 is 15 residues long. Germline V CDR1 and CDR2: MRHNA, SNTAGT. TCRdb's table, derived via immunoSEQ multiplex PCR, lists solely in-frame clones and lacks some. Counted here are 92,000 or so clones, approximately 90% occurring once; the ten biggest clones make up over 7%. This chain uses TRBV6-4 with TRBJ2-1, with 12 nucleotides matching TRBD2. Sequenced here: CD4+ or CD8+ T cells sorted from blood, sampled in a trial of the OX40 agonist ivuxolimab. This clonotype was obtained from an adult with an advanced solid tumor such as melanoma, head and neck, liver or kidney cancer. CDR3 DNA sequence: TGTGCCAGCAGTGACTCGACTAGCGGGAGCAATGAGCAGTTCTTC. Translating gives CASSDSTSGSNEQFF.